The 10 T cell receptor beta chains below were found in one sample sequenced in a study of blood T cell repertoires in COVID-19. TCRdb's copy holds only in-frame clones and misses some; the assay was immunoSEQ multiplex PCR. The sample shows almost 400,000 clones, about 90% of them seen only once. The specimen sequenced was PBMCs or T cells enriched from blood (not recorded which). The receptors were sampled from a woman aged 30 to 39 who had recovered from COVID-19.

The count of this clone is one. J is TRBJ1-6 and V is TRBV21-1; no DNA check was done on the table's D call, TRBD1. TRBV21-1 is shown as a pseudogene. The CDR3 length is 15 residues. The CDR3 DNA reads TGTGCCATCTCCACAGGACACCTTGGTGATTCACCCCTCCACTTT. Translation: CAISTGHLGDSPLHF.

V gene TRBV18 combines with J gene TRBJ2-2; no reliable D call. Per germline, CDR1 KGHSH and CDR2 LQKENI. The CDR3 is 15 residues long. V was pared by 0 bases and J by 1 base, with 6 bases between. CDR3 amino acids: CASSPPSQNTGELFF. The CDR3 nucleotides are TGTGCCAGCTCACCACCGTCACAGAACACCGGGGAGCTGTTTTTT. Complete variable domain (other parts from reference TRBV18 and TRBJ2-2): NAGVMQNPRHLVRRRGQEARLRCSPMKGHSHVYWYRQLPEEGLKFMVYLQKENIIDESGMPKERFSAEFPKEGPSILRIQQVVRGDSAAYFCASSPPSQNTGELFFGEGSRLTVL.

This clone was recorded only once. The V gene is TRBV30, the J gene TRBJ1-1; D perhaps matches TRBD1 (5 bases). V lost 3 bases and J 8 bases, leaving 16 bases between the germline ends. Germline CDR1 GTSNPN, CDR2 SVGIG (reference sequence). The CDR3 is 13 amino acids. The CDR3 spells CAWSERQNQEAFF. CDR3 nucleotides: TGTGCCTGGAGCGAAAGACAGAATCAAGAAGCTTTCTTT.

The chain links TRBV5-5 to TRBJ1-2, with D hard to call. The CDR3 covers 13 residues. CDR1 is SGHKS, CDR2 YYEKEE, per germline (reference sequence). V lost 0 bases and J lost 2, with 5 bases in between. CDR3 coding DNA: TGTGCCAGCAGCTTGGCAGGAAACTATGGCTACACCTTC. Its protein product is CASSLAGNYGYTF.

The chain couples TRBV13 to TRBJ1-1; 7 bases fit TRBD1. The CDR3 is made up of 14 amino acids. Germline CDR1 reads PRHDT; CDR2 reads FYEKMQ (reference sequence). The V gene end was trimmed by 7 bases and the J gene end by 3 bases; junction bases not matched to a gene: 8. This CDR3 is CASKRRGRDTEAFF. CDR3 DNA sequence: TGTGCCAGCAAAAGGAGGGGGCGCGACACTGAAGCTTTCTTT. The full variable domain, in which reference TRBV13 and TRBJ1-1 provide the parts outside the CDR3, is AAGVIQSPRHLIKEKRETATLKCYPIPRHDTVYWYQQGPGQDPQFLISFYEKMQSDKGSIPDRFSAQQFSDYHSELNMSSLELGDSALYFCASKRRGRDTEAFFGQGTRLTVV.

This clone was seen once. The chain carries TRBV9 and TRBJ1-2; D uncertain. In germline, CDR1 is SGDLS, CDR2 YYNGEE. The CDR3 totals 17 residues. The ends were cut back, 1 base at V and 0 bases at J, with 16 bases in the middle. The CDR3 DNA reads as TGTGCCAGCAGCGTAAGCGGCAGTACTGAAACTAACTATGGCTACACCTTC. Its protein product is CASSVSGSTETNYGYTF.

This clone was observed a single time. The rearrangement uses TRBV6-1 and TRBJ2-7, with D perhaps matching TRBD1 (5 bases). V was cut by 1 base and J by 4 bases, with 20 bases left in between. The CDR3 runs to 17 residues. The germline V gene has CDR1 MNHNS and CDR2 SASEGT. The CDR3 region has the DNA TGTGCCAGCAGTGAAGTTAGGGGTTTAATGCCCCCTTACGAGCAGTACTTC. It yields the protein CASSEVRGLMPPYEQYF.

The J gene is TRBJ2-7, the V gene TRBV10-2; 7 positions agree with TRBD1. This CDR3 contains 13 residues. The V gene end was trimmed by 8 bases and the J gene end by 3 bases; junction bases not matched to a gene: 7. Germline values: CDR1 WSHSY, CDR2 SAAADI. Written as DNA, the CDR3 is TGCGCCAGCGGGACAGACTATCACTACGAGCAGTACTTC. It specifies CASGTDYHYEQYF.

The V call is TRBV30, the J call TRBJ1-5; no firm D call. The CDR3 length is 13 residues. Germline V lookup: CDR1 GTSNPN, CDR2 SVGIG (reference sequence). Trimming shortened V by 2 bases and J by 1 base, and 6 bases separated the two germline ends. The CDR3 sequence is CAWSTRSNQPQHF. The CDR3 region has the DNA TGTGCCTGGAGTACCCGGAGCAATCAGCCCCAGCATTTT.

This chain joins TRBV5-8 and TRBJ1-1; D is unclear. Germline V gene lookup returns CDR1 SGHTS and CDR2 YDEGEE. V lost 0 bases, J lost 7 bases, and 13 bases lay in between. This CDR3 comprises 14 residues. The DNA of the CDR3 is TGTGCCAGCAGCTTGGATGTCCCAGAGGATGAAGCTTTCTTT. Residues: CASSLDVPEDEAFF.